This T cell receptor (beta chain) stems from a study of cytomegalovirus exposure and HLA in healthy donors. Trimming cost V 4 bases and J 4 bases, with 14 bases left between them. CDR3 size: 15 residues. CDR1 and CDR2 (germline): SNHLY, FYNNEI. PCR was performed using 60 Vbeta and 13 Jbeta primers. The data were produced by immunoSEQ multiplex PCR, yet TCRdb's version contains in-frame clones alone and is incomplete. The sample lists some 150,000 clones; 73% were seen once. The sequence came from a human donor in good health. The specimen was PBMCs. J is TRBJ2-1 and V is TRBV2, with D possibly being TRBD1 (6 bases). CDR3 residues: CASSARDNLYNEQFF. CDR3 in DNA: TGTGCCAGCAGTGCCCGGGACAACCTATACAATGAGCAGTTCTTC.